These T cell receptor beta chains were read from a single sample in a study of shared clonotypes between healthy human individuals. Assay used: immunoSEQ multiplex PCR; TCRdb lists only in-frame clones, some missing. The table shows more than 1,200,000 clones, with approximately 98.5% occurring only once. The sample comprised naive CD4+ T cells sorted from blood. The source of these receptors is a man aged 25-45 years in good health. CDR3s include the opening cysteine and the closing phenylalanine or tryptophan. The order of the fields is clone size, V gene, D gene, J gene, CDR3 DNA, CDR3 protein. A D gene is named only where the DNA matches it firmly. Clone size, where shown, is once, few, many, or a class for clones that have expanded.

clone_size: NA; v_call: TRBV7-8; d_call: NA; j_call: TRBJ2-5; cdr3_nt: TGTGCCAGCAGCTTAGCGCCCGGAGGAGAGACCCAGTACTTC; cdr3_aa: CASSLAPGGETQYF
clone_size: NA; v_call: TRBV5-1; d_call: NA; j_call: TRBJ2-1; cdr3_nt: TGCGCCAGCAGCGTAGGTTTGGCAGACTACAATGAGCAGTTCTTC; cdr3_aa: CASSVGLADYNEQFF
clone_size: NA; v_call: TRBV19; d_call: NA; j_call: TRBJ2-1; cdr3_nt: TGTGCCACCAGTAGGGGCTCCTACAATGAGCAGTTCTTC; cdr3_aa: CATSRGSYNEQFF
clone_size: NA; v_call: TRBV6-5; d_call: NA; j_call: TRBJ2-7; cdr3_nt: TGTGCCAGCAGTTCTGAGAGCGGGTCAGGGTACGAGCAGTACTTC; cdr3_aa: CASSSESGSGYEQYF
clone_size: NA; v_call: TRBV6-1; d_call: NA; j_call: TRBJ2-3; cdr3_nt: TGTGCCAGCAGTGAAACGGGGCCTGCGGACGGGAAACTTGAGTATTTT; cdr3_aa: CASSETGPADGKLEYF
clone_size: NA; v_call: TRBV7-6; d_call: TRBD2; j_call: TRBJ2-7; cdr3_nt: TGTGCCAGCAGCTTAGCGCTGAGGGGCGGGAGCTCCTACGAGCAGTACTTC; cdr3_aa: CASSLALRGGSSYEQYF
clone_size: once; v_call: TRBV4-1; d_call: NA; j_call: TRBJ2-7; cdr3_nt: TGCGCCAGCAGCCAAGAAGATACTAGGGGGGAGCAGTACTTC; cdr3_aa: CASSQEDTRGEQYF
clone_size: NA; v_call: TRBV7-6; d_call: TRBD2; j_call: TRBJ2-2; cdr3_nt: TGTGCCAGCAGCTTAGCCTGGACTAGTCGCCGGGAGCTGTTTTTT; cdr3_aa: CASSLAWTSRRELFF
clone_size: NA; v_call: TRBV6-5; d_call: NA; j_call: TRBJ2-7; cdr3_nt: TGTGCCAGCAGGGGTAGCGGCTCCTACGAGCAGTACTTC; cdr3_aa: CASRGSGSYEQYF
clone_size: NA; v_call: TRBV30; d_call: NA; j_call: TRBJ2-3; cdr3_nt: TGTGCCTGGATGAGGGGGGATACGCAGTATTTT; cdr3_aa: CAWMRGDTQYF
clone_size: NA; v_call: TRBV28; d_call: NA; j_call: TRBJ2-7; cdr3_nt: TGTGCCAGCAGTTTTGGCGGGACACCAATTTACGAGCAGTACTTC; cdr3_aa: CASSFGGTPIYEQYF
clone_size: NA; v_call: TRBV7-2; d_call: NA; j_call: TRBJ1-4; cdr3_nt: TGTGCCAGCAGCTCGGTAGTGGCCGCAGGTGAAAAACTGTTTTTT; cdr3_aa: CASSSVVAAGEKLFF
clone_size: NA; v_call: TRBV18; d_call: NA; j_call: TRBJ2-2; cdr3_nt: TGTGCCAGCTCAGCTCGGGAGAGAGAATACACCGGGGAGCTGTTTTTT; cdr3_aa: CASSAREREYTGELFF
clone_size: NA; v_call: TRBV9; d_call: TRBD1; j_call: TRBJ2-7; cdr3_nt: TGTGCCAGCAGCGTTGGTCCCGGGACAGGGACCAACGAGCAGTACTTC; cdr3_aa: CASSVGPGTGTNEQYF
clone_size: NA; v_call: TRBV19; d_call: NA; j_call: TRBJ1-1; cdr3_nt: TGTGCCAGTAAATCCGGACTGAACACTGAAGCTTTCTTT; cdr3_aa: CASKSGLNTEAFF
clone_size: NA; v_call: TRBV14; d_call: NA; j_call: TRBJ1-3; cdr3_nt: TGTGCCAGCAGCCAAGGAGACTCTGGAAACACCATATATTTT; cdr3_aa: CASSQGDSGNTIYF
clone_size: NA; v_call: TRBV10-3; d_call: TRBD1; j_call: TRBJ2-7; cdr3_nt: TGTGCCATCACCCCGGGACAGGGGTCCTACGAGCAGTACTTC; cdr3_aa: CAITPGQGSYEQYF
clone_size: NA; v_call: TRBV7-8; d_call: NA; j_call: TRBJ1-2; cdr3_nt: TGTGCCAGCAGCTTACTTGAGGGGACGGGTGGCTACACCTTC; cdr3_aa: CASSLLEGTGGYTF
clone_size: NA; v_call: TRBV6-1; d_call: NA; j_call: TRBJ2-7; cdr3_nt: TGTGCCAGCAAGTCGTGGGTCTCCGAGCAGTACTTC; cdr3_aa: CASKSWVSEQYF
clone_size: once; v_call: TRBV15; d_call: NA; j_call: TRBJ2-7; cdr3_nt: TGTGCCACCAGCAGGCCGGGGTACGAGCAGTACTTC; cdr3_aa: CATSRPGYEQYF
clone_size: NA; v_call: TRBV7-2; d_call: TRBD2; j_call: TRBJ2-2; cdr3_nt: TGTGCCAGCAGCTTAGAGAGCGGGAGGGAGCTGTTTTTT; cdr3_aa: CASSLESGRELFF
clone_size: NA; v_call: TRBV28; d_call: TRBD2; j_call: TRBJ2-2; cdr3_nt: TGTGCCAGCAGTTTAACGGGAGGGCCTAACGGGGAGCTGTTTTTT; cdr3_aa: CASSLTGGPNGELFF
clone_size: NA; v_call: TRBV5-4; d_call: TRBD2; j_call: TRBJ2-3; cdr3_nt: TGTGCCAGCAGCTCCGGGACTAGCGGGAGCCCAGATACGCAGTATTTT; cdr3_aa: CASSSGTSGSPDTQYF
clone_size: once; v_call: TRBV14; d_call: TRBD2; j_call: TRBJ2-1; cdr3_nt: TGTGCCAGCAGCCAAGATGAGGCGGTGGGACTAGCTGAACTTAAGCAGTTCTTC; cdr3_aa: CASSQDEAVGLAELKQFF
clone_size: NA; v_call: TRBV2; d_call: NA; j_call: TRBJ2-5; cdr3_nt: TGTGCCAGCAGTGAATCCCTAACATTGACCAGCCAAGAGACCCAGTACTTC; cdr3_aa: CASSESLTLTSQETQYF
clone_size: NA; v_call: TRBV10-3; d_call: NA; j_call: TRBJ2-7; cdr3_nt: TGTGCCATCAGTGCAGCAGGGGAAGGCTACGAGCAGTACTTC; cdr3_aa: CAISAAGEGYEQYF
clone_size: NA; v_call: TRBV11-2; d_call: NA; j_call: TRBJ2-7; cdr3_nt: TGTGCCAGCAGCACCACAAGGGGAGGGGGACCCTACGAGCAGTACTTC; cdr3_aa: CASSTTRGGGPYEQYF
clone_size: NA; v_call: TRBV5-4; d_call: TRBD1; j_call: TRBJ2-7; cdr3_nt: TGTGCCAGCAGCAGACCGGGACAGGGGTACGAGCAGTACTTC; cdr3_aa: CASSRPGQGYEQYF
clone_size: NA; v_call: TRBV11-2; d_call: NA; j_call: TRBJ2-3; cdr3_nt: TGTGCCAGCAGCTTGGCGGGGTCTAGCACAGATACGCAGTATTTT; cdr3_aa: CASSLAGSSTDTQYF
clone_size: NA; v_call: TRBV9; d_call: NA; j_call: TRBJ2-5; cdr3_nt: TGTGCCAGCAGCGGGGACGGGACGCACCAAGAGACCCAGTACTTC; cdr3_aa: CASSGDGTHQETQYF
clone_size: NA; v_call: TRBV25-1; d_call: TRBD2; j_call: TRBJ2-7; cdr3_nt: TGTGCCAGCAGTGACCCCTGGACTAGTACCTACGAGCAGTACTTC; cdr3_aa: CASSDPWTSTYEQYF
clone_size: NA; v_call: TRBV6-5; d_call: NA; j_call: TRBJ1-1; cdr3_nt: TGTGCCAGCAGTTACGGGGGGGTAAACACTGAAGCTTTCTTT; cdr3_aa: CASSYGGVNTEAFF
clone_size: NA; v_call: TRBV5-6; d_call: TRBD2; j_call: TRBJ2-3; cdr3_nt: TGTGCCAGCAGCTTGCCGGGCCTAGCGGGAGGGACAGATACGCAGTATTTT; cdr3_aa: CASSLPGLAGGTDTQYF
clone_size: once; v_call: TRBV28; d_call: NA; j_call: TRBJ1-5; cdr3_nt: TGTGCCAGCAAGCCCCCATCTGGTGGCAATCAGCCCCAGCATTTT; cdr3_aa: CASKPPSGGNQPQHF
clone_size: NA; v_call: TRBV28; d_call: NA; j_call: TRBJ1-2; cdr3_nt: TGTGCCAGCAGTTTTAGACAGCGATATGGCTACACCTTC; cdr3_aa: CASSFRQRYGYTF
clone_size: NA; v_call: TRBV11-2; d_call: TRBD2; j_call: TRBJ2-1; cdr3_nt: TGTGCCAGCAGCAACACTAGCGCCCGAGGAGGCTACAATGAGCAGTTCTTC; cdr3_aa: CASSNTSARGGYNEQFF
clone_size: NA; v_call: TRBV7-2; d_call: NA; j_call: TRBJ2-3; cdr3_nt: TGTGCCAGCAGCCCCCCTGGTCTTGATACGCAGTATTTT; cdr3_aa: CASSPPGLDTQYF
clone_size: once; v_call: TRBV11-2; d_call: NA; j_call: TRBJ2-7; cdr3_nt: TGTGCCAGCAGCTTAGGCGTGTCAACAGAGACCTACGAGCAGTACTTC; cdr3_aa: CASSLGVSTETYEQYF
clone_size: NA; v_call: TRBV27; d_call: NA; j_call: TRBJ2-7; cdr3_nt: TGTGCCAGCAGTTTAGGGGCAGGGTCCTACGAGCAGTACTTC; cdr3_aa: CASSLGAGSYEQYF
clone_size: once; v_call: TRBV5-1; d_call: TRBD1; j_call: TRBJ2-1; cdr3_nt: TGCGCCAGCAGCCTGTCCGGGACAGCATACAATGAGCAGTTCTTC; cdr3_aa: CASSLSGTAYNEQFF
clone_size: NA; v_call: TRBV7-8; d_call: TRBD1; j_call: TRBJ2-7; cdr3_nt: TGTGCCAGCAGGTTGCGGTTTGACAGGGGGATCTCCTACGAGCAGTACTTC; cdr3_aa: CASRLRFDRGISYEQYF
clone_size: NA; v_call: TRBV6-5; d_call: TRBD1; j_call: TRBJ1-4; cdr3_nt: TGTGCCAGCAGTTCGGGACAGGGTGGGACTAATGAAAAACTGTTTTTT; cdr3_aa: CASSSGQGGTNEKLFF
clone_size: NA; v_call: TRBV28; d_call: TRBD1; j_call: TRBJ1-5; cdr3_nt: TGTGCCAGCAGTTTACTGGACAGGGAGGATCAGCCCCAGCATTTT; cdr3_aa: CASSLLDREDQPQHF
clone_size: NA; v_call: TRBV10-3; d_call: NA; j_call: TRBJ1-2; cdr3_nt: TGTGCCATCAGTGATTTGGTTAACTATGGCTACACCTTC; cdr3_aa: CAISDLVNYGYTF
clone_size: NA; v_call: TRBV7-2; d_call: TRBD1; j_call: TRBJ2-1; cdr3_nt: TGTGCCAGCAGCTGGAGACAGGGAGTGATCAATGAGCAGTTCTTC; cdr3_aa: CASSWRQGVINEQFF
clone_size: once; v_call: TRBV5-4; d_call: NA; j_call: TRBJ2-5; cdr3_nt: TGTGCCAGCAGCTTGAGGATGACCAAAGAGACCCAGTACTTC; cdr3_aa: CASSLRMTKETQYF
clone_size: NA; v_call: TRBV19; d_call: NA; j_call: TRBJ2-1; cdr3_nt: TGTGCCAGTAGTATGTGGGGGGCGGGAGCGTCACCGAGCTCCTACAATGAGCAGTTCTTC; cdr3_aa: CASSMWGAGASPSSYNEQFF
clone_size: NA; v_call: TRBV9; d_call: NA; j_call: TRBJ2-3; cdr3_nt: TGTGCCAGCAGCGTGATGGGCCGCCTAGCAACAGATACGCAGTATTTT; cdr3_aa: CASSVMGRLATDTQYF
clone_size: once; v_call: TRBV4-3; d_call: TRBD1; j_call: TRBJ2-3; cdr3_nt: TGCGCCAGCAGCCAAGGGGACAGGGATGCAGATACGCAGTATTTT; cdr3_aa: CASSQGDRDADTQYF
clone_size: NA; v_call: TRBV7-6; d_call: TRBD1; j_call: TRBJ1-2; cdr3_nt: TGTGCCAGCAGCTCGAGGACAGGGAACTATGGCTACACCTTC; cdr3_aa: CASSSRTGNYGYTF
clone_size: NA; v_call: TRBV21-1; d_call: NA; j_call: TRBJ2-1; cdr3_nt: TGTGCCAGCGATCAACCTGGGACAGGGCAGTTCTTC; cdr3_aa: CASDQPGTGQFF
clone_size: NA; v_call: TRBV7-2; d_call: TRBD1; j_call: TRBJ1-2; cdr3_nt: TGTGCCAGCAGCTTAGAGACAGGGAATAACTATGGCTACACCTTC; cdr3_aa: CASSLETGNNYGYTF
clone_size: NA; v_call: TRBV30; d_call: NA; j_call: TRBJ2-2; cdr3_nt: TGTGCCTGGAGTGTACTCGGGATCGGGGAGCTGTTTTTT; cdr3_aa: CAWSVLGIGELFF
clone_size: NA; v_call: TRBV13; d_call: TRBD2; j_call: TRBJ2-1; cdr3_nt: TGTGCCAGCAGCTTCCCGTTAGCGGGAGGGGATGAGCAGTTCTTC; cdr3_aa: CASSFPLAGGDEQFF
clone_size: NA; v_call: TRBV21-1; d_call: NA; j_call: TRBJ2-7; cdr3_nt: TGTGCCAGCAGCAAAACGCGGCTCTCCTACGAGCAGTACTTC; cdr3_aa: CASSKTRLSYEQYF
clone_size: once; v_call: TRBV5-5; d_call: NA; j_call: TRBJ1-4; cdr3_nt: TGTGCCAGCAGCGTTCGGGAGGATGGCGAAAAACTGTTTTTT; cdr3_aa: CASSVREDGEKLFF